This T cell receptor beta chain was sequenced in a study of blood T cell repertoires in COVID-19. The overall study: COVID-19 samples, acute and convalescent, were from the United States, Italy and Spain. T cells, B-cell-depleted T cells, or PBMCs supplied cDNA or gDNA.

As originally analysed: From reference gene primer amplification, estimates of nucleated cell counts were derived. Repertoires were generated with immunoSEQ multiplex PCR, while TCRdb's copy carries only in-frame clones and drops some. That table supplies the V and J calls and clone size; D and trimming were determined from the DNA. The profile shows fewer than 300,000 clones, 88% of them singletons. The CDR3 length is 15 residues. The germline V gene encodes CDR1 MNHEY and CDR2 SMNVEV (reference sequence). V was clipped by 0 bases and J by 3 bases, with 11 bases between them. Only a few counts were recorded for this clone.

The chain has TRBV27 and TRBJ1-1; D unresolved. The clonotype comes from a man younger than 35 with active or convalescent COVID-19. The sample comprised peripheral blood. CDR3 nucleotide sequence: TGTGCCAGCAGTTTATCAGAGGTCCCCGACACTGAAGCTTTCTTT. It translates to CASSLSEVPDTEAFF.